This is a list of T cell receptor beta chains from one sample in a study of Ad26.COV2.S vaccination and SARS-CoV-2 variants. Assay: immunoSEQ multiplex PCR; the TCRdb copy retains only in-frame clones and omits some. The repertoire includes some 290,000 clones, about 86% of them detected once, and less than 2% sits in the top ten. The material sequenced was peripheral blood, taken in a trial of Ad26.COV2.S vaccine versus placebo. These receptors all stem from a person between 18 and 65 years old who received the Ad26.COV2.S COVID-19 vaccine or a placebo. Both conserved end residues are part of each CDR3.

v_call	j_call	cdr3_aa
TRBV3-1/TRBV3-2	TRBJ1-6	CASSQGKINSPLHF
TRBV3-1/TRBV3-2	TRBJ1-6	CASQNRDRNSPLHF
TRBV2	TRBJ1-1	CASSELEGSEAFF
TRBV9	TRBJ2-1	CASSRPPGVEQFF
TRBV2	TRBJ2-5	CASAVQGQGGETQYF
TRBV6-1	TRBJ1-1	CASSETNRGHLNTEAFF
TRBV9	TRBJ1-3	CASSVNTGPSGNTIYF
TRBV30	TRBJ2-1	CAWSEKTPQVF
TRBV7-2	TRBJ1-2	CASSRGQLANYGYTF
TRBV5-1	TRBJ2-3	CASSPSSGAGTDTQYF
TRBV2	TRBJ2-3	CASRAQGPRTDTQYF
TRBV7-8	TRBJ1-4	CASSLSTSGWEKLFF
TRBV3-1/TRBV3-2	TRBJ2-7	CASSHVPGGSEQYF
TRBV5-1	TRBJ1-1	CASSQGLAMNTEAFF
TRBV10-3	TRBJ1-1	CAISESGGGNTEAFF
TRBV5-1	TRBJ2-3	CASSSGLAGTTADTQYF
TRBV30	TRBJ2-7	CAWQRDKAYEQYF
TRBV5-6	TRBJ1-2	CASSPRVYGYTF
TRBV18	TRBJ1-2	CASSPQGSNYGYTF
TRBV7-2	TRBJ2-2	CASSLALAVNTGELFF
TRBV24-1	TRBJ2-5	CATSDPRDSAFQETQYF
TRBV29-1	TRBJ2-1	CSAKKRGSYNEQFF
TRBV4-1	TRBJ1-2	CASSQPESNYGYTF
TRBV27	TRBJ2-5	CASSLYGTAELTQYF
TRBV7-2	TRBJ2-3	CASSKGLAGGMDTQYF
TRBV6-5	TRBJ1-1	CASTKRNREVTEAFF
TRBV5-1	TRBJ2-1	CASSLRPTRLAGGYEQFF
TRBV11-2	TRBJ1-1	CASRYLSGGAFF
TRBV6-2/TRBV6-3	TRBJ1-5	CASSSTGPPQHF
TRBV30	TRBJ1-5	CAWSVEPGQPQHF
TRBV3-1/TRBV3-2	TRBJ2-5	CASSTSRGGLRTQYF
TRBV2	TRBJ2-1	CASSGRLRSNNDVQFF
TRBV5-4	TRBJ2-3	CASGGAKDTQYF
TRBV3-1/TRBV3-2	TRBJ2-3	CASSHQRAVTDTQYF
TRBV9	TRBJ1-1	CASSRNRGKTEAFF
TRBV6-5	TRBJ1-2	CASRVGGTGYGYTF
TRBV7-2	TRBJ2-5	CASSYLPQETQYF
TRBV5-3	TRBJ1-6	CARSISGVSYNSPLHF
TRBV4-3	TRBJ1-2	CASSQDVAYGYTF
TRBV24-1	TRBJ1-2	CATSDPPGTGLSYGYTF